The clone carrying this T cell receptor (beta chain) has ten or more counts. The antigen is not known. The data were obtained in a study of CD8 T cells in ankylosing spondylitis. Looked up from germline, CDR1 is DFQATT and CDR2 is SNEGSKA (reference sequence). The CDR3 length is 13 residues. Trimming left V 3 bases short and J 2 bases short, with 10 bases between. Study outcomes and limitations: With a CD8+ phenotype, disease-linked clones were relatively rare in peripheral blood.

Using quantitative 5'-RACE with molecular barcodes, the authors made TCR beta libraries. TCRdb called the 5' RACE reads again in MiXCR, with one record for every CDR3 protein. The sample has fewer than 350,000 distinct CDR3 sequences; more than 9% are singletons. This chain connects TRBV20-1 to TRBJ2-5, with D perhaps matching TRBD2 (5 bases). The source of this sequence is a female donor with ankylosing spondylitis or in good health (not recorded which). Sample: blood, either unsorted or a sorted T cell fraction (not recorded which). In nucleotides, the CDR3 is TGCAGTGCTAGCGGGAAATCTCAAGAGACCCAGTACTTC. Translated: CSASGKSQETQYF.